This record covers a single TCR beta chain. The table lists this clonotype with a few counts. Its specific antigen is unknown. No qualities accompany the bases; no much larger clone lies one base away. Sample time point, as interpreted from the label and publication: patch test 1, 2 weeks after DPC sensitization. This specimen's treatment or condition label, interpreted: therapeutic diphenylcyclopropenone sensitization with weekly scalp DPC. Blood at each patch-test visit was drawn before the patch test was applied. Patients were eligible if aged 18 to 70, diagnosed with alopecia and judged suitable for DPC therapy, and pregnant patients were excluded. Total RNA was extracted from unfractionated whole blood collected in Tempus Blood RNA tubes. This record comes from a study of human T cells and chemical hapten exposure (dated by TCRdb to about 2021). Regarding the study in general: For sensitization, 2% DPC in acetone was applied to a 2 cm by 2 cm area of upper inner arm skin. Blood samples were taken from patients before sensitization (week 0) and then at 2, 6 and about 24 weeks after DPC sensitization. Libraries were pooled for sequencing, and per-sample TCR yields varied mainly because of small differences in library volumes within the pool. Blood for TCR sequencing was provided by twenty-nine alopecia patients at one to four time points (pre-sensitization, 2, 6 and 24 weeks). Patch testing was performed on the upper back with Finn chambers containing 0.01% DPC, and the patch tests were scored after 6 days according to International Contact Dermatitis Research Group standards. Alopecia areata with under or over 50% scalp involvement, alopecia totalis and alopecia universalis were represented in the patient cohort, which was mostly female. Peripheral blood TCR repertoire changes were tracked in vivo in alopecia patients during primary and secondary sensitization to the hapten diphenylcyclopropenone (DPC). Weekly therapeutic DPC doses were additionally applied to the scalp of patients throughout the roughly 23-week study period.

Study-wide findings and limitations: No change with DPC sensitization was found in the number of TCRs above 1 in 1000 frequency, and no evidence of global repertoire structure alterations was found. After repeated subsampling, the strength of the expansion versus patch-test correlation and the threshold at which it became significant changed. Expanded TCRs formed significantly more large CDR3 similarity clusters than pre-sensitization or healthy control sets, consistent with antigen-driven responses. Alopecia, a presumed autoimmune disease, was present in all patients, so the immune response of the patients might differ from that of healthy individuals. Patch test score was positively correlated with the number of PT1 expanded TCRs, with significance at thresholds 8, 16 and 32 but not at 4.

From cysteine to phenylalanine, the CDR3 is 13 amino acids long. The only DNA kept is the CDR3, 39 bases in frame from the first base. From V the trimming removes 7 bases and from J it removes 4 bases, while the gene matches leave 7 bases of the junction unaccounted for. The CDR1 and CDR2 encoded by the germline V gene are MNHEY and SVGEGT. The receptor library was made with RACE. These reads were obtained on a NextSeq 500. During library preparation, unique molecular identifiers were attached to individual cDNA molecules so that TCRs could be counted quantitatively and reproducibly. From each blood RNA sample, both TCR alpha and TCR beta chains were sequenced. In the authors' own workflow: Samples had a median of approximately 96,000 TCRs, with a range from 23,224 to 690,600. The Decombinator software suite was used to annotate V, J and CDR3 in the TCR reads. Every sample was subsampled to the same number of TCRs (28,000) for the PS versus PT1 abundance plots. Expanded TCRs were defined as absent before sensitization and observed at least eight times at the 2-week time point. TCRdb took the public reads, trimmed them with fastp at Q25, ran MiXCR for clone calling and kept in-frame beta chains. Rows with a matching CDR3 protein are joined into one entry that keeps the most common DNA and genes. TCRdb, not the authors, supplied the V and J calls. The sample includes fewer than 130,000 distinct CDR3 sequences, with approximately 11% observed a single time. Roughly 3.2% of the sample belongs to the ten largest clones.

This TCR was sampled from a woman between 40 and 50 years old with alopecia areata. Some clones in this sample may be carry-over from other donors' samples. The chain uses TRBV6-2 or TRBV6-3 and TRBJ2-7; TRBD1 agrees with 7 junctional bases. The sequenced sample was whole blood, obtained in connection with sensitization to the hapten diphenylcyclopropenone (DPC). The CDR3 in this case is CASTKGALYEQYF. The DNA is as follows: TGTGCCAGCACAAAGGGGGCTTTATACGAGCAGTACTTC.